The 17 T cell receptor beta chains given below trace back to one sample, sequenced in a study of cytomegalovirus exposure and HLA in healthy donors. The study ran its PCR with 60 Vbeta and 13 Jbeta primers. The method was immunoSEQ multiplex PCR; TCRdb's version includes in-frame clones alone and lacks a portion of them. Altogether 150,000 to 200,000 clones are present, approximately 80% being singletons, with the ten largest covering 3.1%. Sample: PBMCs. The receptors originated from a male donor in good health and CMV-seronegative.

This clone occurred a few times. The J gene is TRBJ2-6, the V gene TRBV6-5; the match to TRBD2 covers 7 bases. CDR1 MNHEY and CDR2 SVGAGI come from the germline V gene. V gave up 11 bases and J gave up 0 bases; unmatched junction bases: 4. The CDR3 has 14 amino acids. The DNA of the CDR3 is TGTGCCGCGGGAGATAACTCTGGGGCCAACGTCCTGACTTTC. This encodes CAAGDNSGANVLTF.

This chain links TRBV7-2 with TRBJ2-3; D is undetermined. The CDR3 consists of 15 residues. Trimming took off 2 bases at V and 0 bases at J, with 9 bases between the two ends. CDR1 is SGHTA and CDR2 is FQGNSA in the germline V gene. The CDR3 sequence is CASSLRQSSTDTQYF. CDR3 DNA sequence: TGTGCCAGCAGCTTACGCCAGTCGAGCACAGATACGCAGTATTTT.

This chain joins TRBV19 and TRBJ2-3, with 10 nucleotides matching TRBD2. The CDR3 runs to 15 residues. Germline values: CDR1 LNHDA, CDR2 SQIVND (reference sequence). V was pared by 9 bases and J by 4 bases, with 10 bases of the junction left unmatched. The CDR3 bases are TGTGCCAGAAGGACTAGCGGCCCATCCCCAGATACGCAGTATTTT. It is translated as CARRTSGPSPDTQYF.

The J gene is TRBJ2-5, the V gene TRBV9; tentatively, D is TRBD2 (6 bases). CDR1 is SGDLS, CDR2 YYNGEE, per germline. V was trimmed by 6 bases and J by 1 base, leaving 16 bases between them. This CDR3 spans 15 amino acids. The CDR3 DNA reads TGTGCCAGCACTAGGGGCTTGACTAGCCAAGAGACCCAGTACTTC. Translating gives CASTRGLTSQETQYF.

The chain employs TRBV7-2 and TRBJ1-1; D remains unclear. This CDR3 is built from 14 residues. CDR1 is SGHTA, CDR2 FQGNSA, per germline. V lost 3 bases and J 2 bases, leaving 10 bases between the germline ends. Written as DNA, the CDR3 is TGTGCCAGCAGCTTTGCGGGCAGAAACACTGAAGCTTTCTTT. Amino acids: CASSFAGRNTEAFF.

Written as DNA, the CDR3 is TGTGCCAGCAGTTTCACCAGCTACAATGAGCAGTTCTTC. It codes for CASSFTSYNEQFF. The chain links TRBV28 to TRBJ2-1; D remains unclear. The CDR3 length is 13 residues. Looked up from germline, CDR1 is MDHEN and CDR2 is SYDVKM. V lost 3 bases and J lost 3, with 6 bases in between.

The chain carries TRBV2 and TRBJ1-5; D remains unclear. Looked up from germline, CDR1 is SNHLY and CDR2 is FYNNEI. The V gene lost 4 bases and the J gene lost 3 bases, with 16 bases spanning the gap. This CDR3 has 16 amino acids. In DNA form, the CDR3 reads TGTGCCAGCAGTGCGGGCCCGGGAGTGAACAATCAGCCCCAGCATTTT. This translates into CASSAGPGVNNQPQHF.

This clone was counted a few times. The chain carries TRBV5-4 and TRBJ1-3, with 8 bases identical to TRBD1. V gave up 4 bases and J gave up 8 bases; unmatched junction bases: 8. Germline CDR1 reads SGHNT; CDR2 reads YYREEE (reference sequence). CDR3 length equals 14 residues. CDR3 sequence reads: CASSRTGRLDTIYF. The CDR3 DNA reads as TGTGCCAGCAGCCGGACAGGGAGGTTGGACACCATATATTTT.

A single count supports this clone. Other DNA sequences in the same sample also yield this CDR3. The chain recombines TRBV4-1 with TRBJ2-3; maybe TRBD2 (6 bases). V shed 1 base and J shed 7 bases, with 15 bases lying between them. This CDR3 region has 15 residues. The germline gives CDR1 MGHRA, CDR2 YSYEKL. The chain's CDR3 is CASSQVGSAGYTQYF. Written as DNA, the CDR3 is TGCGCCAGCAGCCAAGTTGGTTCCGCGGGGTATACGCAGTATTTT.

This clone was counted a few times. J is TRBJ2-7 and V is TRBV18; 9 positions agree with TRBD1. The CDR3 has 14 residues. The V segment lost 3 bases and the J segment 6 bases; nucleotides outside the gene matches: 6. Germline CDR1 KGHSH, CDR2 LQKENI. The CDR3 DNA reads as TGTGCCAGCTCACCGTGGGACAGGGAAGGCGAGCAGTACTTC. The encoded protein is CASSPWDREGEQYF.

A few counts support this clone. The CDR3 region has the DNA TGTGCCAGCAGCTTATCGGGGACAGGGAACACCGGGGAGCTGTTTTTT. Translation gives CASSLSGTGNTGELFF. The rearrangement links TRBV7-8 to TRBJ2-2, with 8 bases aligning to TRBD1. Germline V gene sequence: CDR1 SGHVS, CDR2 FQNEAQ. Trimming cost V 2 bases and J 1 base; bases outside gene matches: 3. The CDR3 is made up of 16 amino acids.

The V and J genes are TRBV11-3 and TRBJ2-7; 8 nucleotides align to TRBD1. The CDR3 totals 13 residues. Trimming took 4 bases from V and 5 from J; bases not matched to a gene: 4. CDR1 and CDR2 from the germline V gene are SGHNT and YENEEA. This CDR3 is CASSYGQGNEQYF. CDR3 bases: TGTGCCAGCAGCTACGGACAGGGAAACGAGCAGTACTTC.

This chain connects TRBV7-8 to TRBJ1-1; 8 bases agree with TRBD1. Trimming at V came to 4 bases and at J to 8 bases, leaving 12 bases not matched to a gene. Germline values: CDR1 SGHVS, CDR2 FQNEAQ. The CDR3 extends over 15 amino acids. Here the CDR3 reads CASSSTRTGLREAFF. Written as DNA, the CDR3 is TGTGCCAGCAGCTCGACCCGGACAGGGCTCAGGGAAGCTTTCTTT.

This CDR3 reads CASSLGLAGANEQFF. The CDR3 nucleotides are TGTGCCAGTAGTCTGGGACTAGCGGGAGCGAATGAGCAGTTCTTC. This sequence joins TRBV19 and TRBJ2-1; TRBD2 matches at 14 bases. V trimming: 5 bases; J trimming: 7 bases; junction bases outside the gene matches: 4. CDR3 length equals 15 residues. Germline assignment: CDR1 LNHDA and CDR2 SQIVND (reference sequence). The full variable domain, in which reference TRBV19 and TRBJ2-1 provide the parts outside the CDR3, is DGGITQSPKYLFRKEGQNVTLSCEQNLNHDAMYWYRQDPGQGLRLIYYSQIVNDFQKGDIAEGYSVSREKKESFPLTVTSAQKNPTAFYLCASSLGLAGANEQFFGPGTRLTVL.

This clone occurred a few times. The CDR3 coding sequence is TGTGCCAGCAGTTCCCTCTGGGACACCGCGAACACCGGGGAGCTGTTTTTT. Amino acid sequence: CASSSLWDTANTGELFF. The chain carries TRBV27 and TRBJ2-2, with D perhaps TRBD1 (6 bases). Germline V gene lookup returns CDR1 MNHEY and CDR2 SMNVEV (reference sequence). V lost 4 bases to trimming and J lost 0 bases, with 15 bases between them. There are 17 residues in the CDR3.

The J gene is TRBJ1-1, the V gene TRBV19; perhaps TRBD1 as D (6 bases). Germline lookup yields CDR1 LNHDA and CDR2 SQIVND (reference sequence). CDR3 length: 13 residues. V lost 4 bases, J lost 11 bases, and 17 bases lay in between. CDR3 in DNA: TGTGCCAGTAGTACCCCGGGACAATTCGGGGCTTTCTTT. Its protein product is CASSTPGQFGAFF.

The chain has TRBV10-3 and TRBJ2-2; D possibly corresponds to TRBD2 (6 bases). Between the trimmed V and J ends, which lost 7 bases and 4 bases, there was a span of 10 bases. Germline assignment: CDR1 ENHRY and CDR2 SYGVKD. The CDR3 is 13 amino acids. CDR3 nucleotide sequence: TGTGCCATCACCCGGGAGCCCACCGGGGAGCTGTTTTTT. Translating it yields CAITREPTGELFF.